Detailed here is one T cell receptor (beta chain). CDR3 length: 15 residues. Germline lookup yields CDR1 SGHRS and CDR2 YFSETQ. With 2 bases clipped from V and 2 bases from J, the junction kept 7 bases outside the gene matches. Here immunoSEQ multiplex PCR was the method, and the copy in TCRdb shows in-frame clones only, minus some. This table holds about 70,000 clones, around nine tenths found once. This record comes from a study of blood T cell repertoires in COVID-19. The sample consisted of peripheral blood. This TCR was sampled from a woman aged 55-70 years with acute or convalescent COVID-19. This rearrangement joins TRBV5-1 to TRBJ2-7, with 7 bases lining up with TRBD1. CDR3 sequence: CASSLSGGMTYEQYF. CDR3 sequence (DNA): TGCGCCAGCAGCTTATCAGGGGGAATGACCTACGAGCAGTACTTC.